The rows below give T cell receptor beta chains drawn from one sample of a study of beta chain features in type 1 diabetes. Clones were read by immunoSEQ multiplex PCR, and TCRdb kept only the in-frame ones, dropping some. The sample holds a few hundred thousand clones, 9.5% to 10% seen once. Sequenced sample: central memory CD4+ T cells from blood. The source of these receptors is a man aged 30 to 45 with type 1 diabetes. Each CDR3 is given with its conserved first and last residue. A D gene is named only where the DNA matches it firmly. The listing skips clone size in some rows; elsewhere it reads once, few, many or a size class.

J: TRBJ2-7; D: NA; size: few; V: TRBV7-2; DNA: TGTGCCAGCAGCCCGGGGGGGACAGATTCCTACGAGCAGTACTTC; CDR3: CASSPGGTDSYEQYF
J: TRBJ2-2; D: NA; size: NA; V: TRBV11-3; DNA: TGTGCCAGCAGCTTAGAAGACTCCGGGGAGCTGTTTTTT; CDR3: CASSLEDSGELFF
J: TRBJ2-7; D: TRBD2; size: few; V: TRBV7-2; DNA: TGTGCCAGCAGCTTAACACTAGCGGGGGGCTCCTACGAGCAGTACTTC; CDR3: CASSLTLAGGSYEQYF
J: TRBJ1-1; D: NA; size: NA; V: TRBV15; DNA: TGTGCCACCAGCATGGTACAGGGTAAAGCTTTCTTT; CDR3: CATSMVQGKAFF
J: TRBJ2-3; D: NA; size: few; V: TRBV5-1; DNA: TGCGCCAGCAGCTTGGCTAGGCTCACTAGCACAGATACGCAGTATTTT; CDR3: CASSLARLTSTDTQYF
J: TRBJ1-1; D: TRBD1; size: many; V: TRBV10-3; DNA: TGTGCCATCAGTGAGGGGACAGCTCGGACTGAAGCTTTCTTT; CDR3: CAISEGTARTEAFF
J: TRBJ1-1; D: NA; size: NA; V: TRBV6-5; DNA: TGTGCCAGCAGTTACGGATACAGGCTAAACACTGAAGCTTTCTTT; CDR3: CASSYGYRLNTEAFF
J: TRBJ1-5; D: NA; size: NA; V: TRBV6-5; DNA: TGTGCCAGCAGTTATTCGGGGGACAATCAGCCCCAGCATTTT; CDR3: CASSYSGDNQPQHF
J: TRBJ1-5; D: NA; size: NA; V: TRBV7-9; DNA: TGTGCCAGCAGCTGGACCGGGACGGCTAATCAGCCCCAGCATTTT; CDR3: CASSWTGTANQPQHF
J: TRBJ2-1; D: NA; size: NA; V: TRBV7-9; DNA: TGTGCCAGCAGCTATACCACTCGGGCATCCTACAATGAGCAGTTCTTC; CDR3: CASSYTTRASYNEQFF
J: TRBJ2-3; D: NA; size: many; V: TRBV7-9; DNA: TGTGCCAGCAGCTTGGTTGGCGGGAGCACAGATACGCAGTATTTT; CDR3: CASSLVGGSTDTQYF
J: TRBJ2-6; D: NA; size: few; V: TRBV5-4; DNA: TGTGCCAGCAGCTTGGGGTCCCTCCACTCTGGGGCCAACGTCCTGACTTTC; CDR3: CASSLGSLHSGANVLTF
J: TRBJ1-1; D: NA; size: many; V: TRBV5-4; DNA: TGTGCCAGCAGGAACCTCAGCACTGAAGCTTTCTTT; CDR3: CASRNLSTEAFF
J: TRBJ1-2; D: NA; size: few; V: TRBV30; DNA: TGTGCCTGGGCCAGTACATCTAACTATGGCTACACCTTC; CDR3: CAWASTSNYGYTF
J: TRBJ1-1; D: NA; size: few; V: TRBV5-4; DNA: TGTGCCAGCAGCTTGTCTTCGAACACTGAAGCTTTCTTT; CDR3: CASSLSSNTEAFF
J: TRBJ2-5; D: TRBD2; size: NA; V: TRBV27; DNA: TGTGCCAGCAGTTTAACTAGCGGGGTGGAAGAGACCCAGTACTTC; CDR3: CASSLTSGVEETQYF
J: TRBJ2-7; D: NA; size: NA; V: TRBV7-2; DNA: TGTGCCAGCAGCTTAGACCTCAGAGCCTCCTACGAGCAGTACTTC; CDR3: CASSLDLRASYEQYF
J: TRBJ2-5; D: NA; size: NA; V: TRBV5-4; DNA: TGTGCCAGCAGCAAGACATGGGGGGCGGGGGAGACCCAGTACTTC; CDR3: CASSKTWGAGETQYF